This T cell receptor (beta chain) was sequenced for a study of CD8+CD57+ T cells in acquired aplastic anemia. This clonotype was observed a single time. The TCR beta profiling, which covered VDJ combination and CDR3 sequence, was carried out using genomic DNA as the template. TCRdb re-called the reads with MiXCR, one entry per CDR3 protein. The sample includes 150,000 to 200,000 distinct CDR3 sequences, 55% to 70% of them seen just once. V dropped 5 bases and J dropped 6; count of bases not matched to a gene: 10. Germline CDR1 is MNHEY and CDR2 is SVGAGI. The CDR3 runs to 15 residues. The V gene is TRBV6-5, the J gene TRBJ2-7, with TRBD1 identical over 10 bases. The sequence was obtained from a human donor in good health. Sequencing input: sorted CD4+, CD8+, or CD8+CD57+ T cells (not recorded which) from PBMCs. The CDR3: CASSRTGQGISEQYF. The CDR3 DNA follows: TGTGCCAGCAGTAGGACGGGACAGGGGATATCCGAGCAGTACTTC.